This record concerns one TCR beta chain sequence. These data originate in a study of blood T cell repertoires in COVID-19. The overall study: Sites across the United States, Italy and Spain contributed samples from acute and convalescent COVID-19.

The germline V gene encodes CDR1 SGHRS and CDR2 YFSETQ. The germline V and J ends were trimmed by 3 bases and 3 bases, with 7 bases remaining between them. CDR3 size: 13 residues. In the original workflow: Estimation of nucleated cell counts was performed using reference gene primer amplification. Using immunoSEQ multiplex PCR, the repertoire was profiled, and TCRdb retains in-frame clones only, with some absent. V, J and clone size derive from that table, while D and trimming were established from the DNA sequence. This table holds tens of thousands of clones, 82% found once. The V and J genes are TRBV5-1 and TRBJ2-1, with D perhaps matching TRBD1 (6 bases). This receptor was taken from a woman aged 55-69 years with acute or convalescent COVID-19. The sequenced sample was peripheral blood. The CDR3 nucleotides read TGCGCCAGCAGCTCGGACAGCTACAATGAGCAGTTCTTC. Its protein is CASSSDSYNEQFF.